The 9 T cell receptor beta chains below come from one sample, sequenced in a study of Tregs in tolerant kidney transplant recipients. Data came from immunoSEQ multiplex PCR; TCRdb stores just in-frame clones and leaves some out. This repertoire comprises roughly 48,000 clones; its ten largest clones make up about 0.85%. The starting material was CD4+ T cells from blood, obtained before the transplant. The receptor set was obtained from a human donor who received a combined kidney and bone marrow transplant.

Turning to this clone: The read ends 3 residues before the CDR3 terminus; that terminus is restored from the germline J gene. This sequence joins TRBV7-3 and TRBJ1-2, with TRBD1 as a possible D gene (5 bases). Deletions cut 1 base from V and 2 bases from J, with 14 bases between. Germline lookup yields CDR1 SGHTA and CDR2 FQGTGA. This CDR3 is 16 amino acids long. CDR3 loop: CASSLKGGGRNYGYTF. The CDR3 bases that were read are TGTGCCAGCAGCTTAAAAGGCGGGGGGAGAAACTATGGC.

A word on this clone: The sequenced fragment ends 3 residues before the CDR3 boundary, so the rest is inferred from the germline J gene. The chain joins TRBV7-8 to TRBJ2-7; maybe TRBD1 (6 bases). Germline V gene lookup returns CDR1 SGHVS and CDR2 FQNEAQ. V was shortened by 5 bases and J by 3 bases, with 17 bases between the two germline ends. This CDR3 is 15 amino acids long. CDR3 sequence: CASSLTGSKHYEQYF. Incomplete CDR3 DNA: TGTGCCAGCAGCCTCACAGGGTCTAAACACTACGAG.

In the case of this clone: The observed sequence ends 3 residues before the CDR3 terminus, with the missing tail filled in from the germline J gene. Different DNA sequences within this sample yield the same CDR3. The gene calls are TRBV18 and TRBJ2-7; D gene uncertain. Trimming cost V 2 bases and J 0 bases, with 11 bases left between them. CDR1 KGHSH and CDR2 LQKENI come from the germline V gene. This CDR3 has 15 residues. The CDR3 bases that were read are TGTGCCAGCTCACCAACTGCTTCAAGCTCCTACGAG. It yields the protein CASSPTASSSYE. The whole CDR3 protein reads CASSPTASSSYEQYF. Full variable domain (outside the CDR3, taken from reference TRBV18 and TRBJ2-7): NAGVMQNPRHLVRRRGQEARLRCSPMKGHSHVYWYRQLPEEGLKFMVYLQKENIIDESGMPKERFSAEFPKEGPSILRIQQVVRGDSAAYFCASSPTASSSYEQYFGPGTRLTVT.

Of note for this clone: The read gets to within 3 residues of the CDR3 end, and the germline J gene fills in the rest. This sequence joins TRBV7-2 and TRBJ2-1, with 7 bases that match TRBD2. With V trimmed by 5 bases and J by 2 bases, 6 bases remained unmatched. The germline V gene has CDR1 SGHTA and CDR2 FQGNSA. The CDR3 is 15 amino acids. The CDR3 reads CASSPPGTTYNEQFF. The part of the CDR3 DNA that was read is TGTGCCAGCAGCCCCCCCGGGACTACCTACAATGAG.

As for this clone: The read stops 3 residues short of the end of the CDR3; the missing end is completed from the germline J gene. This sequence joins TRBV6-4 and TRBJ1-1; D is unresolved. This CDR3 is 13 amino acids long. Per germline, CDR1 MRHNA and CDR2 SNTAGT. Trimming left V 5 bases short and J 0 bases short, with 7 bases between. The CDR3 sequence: CASSPVMNTEAFF. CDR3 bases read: TGTGCCAGCAGTCCCGTAATGAACACTGAA.

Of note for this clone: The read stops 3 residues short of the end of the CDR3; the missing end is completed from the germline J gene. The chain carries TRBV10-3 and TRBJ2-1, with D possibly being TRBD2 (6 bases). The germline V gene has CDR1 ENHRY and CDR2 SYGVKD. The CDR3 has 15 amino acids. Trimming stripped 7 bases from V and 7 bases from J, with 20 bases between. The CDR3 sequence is CAIKPQGGARNEQFF. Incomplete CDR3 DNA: TGTGCCATCAAACCTCAAGGAGGGGCTCGGAATGAG.

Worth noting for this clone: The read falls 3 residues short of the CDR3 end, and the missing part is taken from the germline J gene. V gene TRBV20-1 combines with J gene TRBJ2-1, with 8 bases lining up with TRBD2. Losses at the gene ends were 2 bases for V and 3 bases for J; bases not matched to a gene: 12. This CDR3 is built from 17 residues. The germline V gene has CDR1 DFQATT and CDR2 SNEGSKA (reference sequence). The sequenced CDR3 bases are TGCAGTGCTAGACCGGGACTAGTCCTCTTGGTCTACAATGAG. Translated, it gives CSARPGLVLLVYNE. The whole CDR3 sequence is CSARPGLVLLVYNEQFF.

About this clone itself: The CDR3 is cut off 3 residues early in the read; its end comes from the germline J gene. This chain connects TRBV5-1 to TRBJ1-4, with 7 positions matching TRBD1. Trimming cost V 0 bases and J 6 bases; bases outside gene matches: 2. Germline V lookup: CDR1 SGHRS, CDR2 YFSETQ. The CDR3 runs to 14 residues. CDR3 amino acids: CASSLAQGHEKLFF. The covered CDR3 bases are TGCGCCAGCAGCTTGGCACAGGGGCATGAAAAA.

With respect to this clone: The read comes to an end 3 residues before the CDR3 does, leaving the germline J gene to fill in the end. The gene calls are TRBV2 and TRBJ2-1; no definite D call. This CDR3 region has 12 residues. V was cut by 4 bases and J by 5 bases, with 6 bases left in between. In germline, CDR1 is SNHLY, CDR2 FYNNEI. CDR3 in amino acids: CASSGLNNEQFF. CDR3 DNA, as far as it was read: TGTGCCAGCAGTGGACTTAACAATGAG.